These T cell receptor beta chains were read from a single sample in a study of blood T cell repertoires in COVID-19. Assay: immunoSEQ multiplex PCR; the TCRdb copy retains only in-frame clones and omits some. The data show around 100,000 clones, over 75% seen once. Material: peripheral blood. The receptor source for this set is a human donor in a cohort sampled during active or convalescent COVID-19. Each CDR3 is given with its conserved first and last residue. Each record gives: clone size, V gene, J gene, CDR3 protein. The listing skips clone size in some rows; elsewhere it reads once, few, many or a size class.

.	TRBV6-5	TRBJ1-6	CASRLRYNSPLHF
.	TRBV4-3	TRBJ1-4	CASSQDKGQGEKLFF
.	TRBV7-3	TRBJ2-2	CASSPRGLVNTGELFF
.	TRBV24-1	TRBJ2-5	CATSQSSETQYF
.	TRBV18	TRBJ2-7	CASSQTGTLLYEQYF
.	TRBV19	TRBJ2-1	CASISGVGRQGHNEQFF
.	TRBV5-6	TRBJ2-1	CASSLRLVNEQFF
.	TRBV28	TRBJ2-7	CASSGRGNPYEQYF
.	TRBV19	TRBJ1-2	CASRRPGQSYGYTF
.	TRBV7-3	TRBJ1-2	CASSLNPGTRSDGYTF
.	TRBV7-6	TRBJ2-3	CASSLRTDTQYF
.	TRBV7-2	TRBJ2-5	CASSRDFPETQYF
.	TRBV5-1	TRBJ2-3	CASSPWRSLRIDTQYF
.	TRBV25-1	TRBJ1-2	CAILGQGGYTF
.	TRBV25-1	TRBJ1-3	CASRQGGKGNTIYF
.	TRBV7-2	TRBJ2-5	CASSLGLGGLETQYF
.	TRBV19	TRBJ2-2	CASSLGGGKGNTGELFF
.	TRBV30	TRBJ1-3	CAWSVSGSVTIYF
.	TRBV29-1	TRBJ2-3	CSVLTATDTQYF
.	TRBV15	TRBJ1-3	CATSRDLSSGNTIYF
.	TRBV5-1	TRBJ1-5	CASSFGDSPYQPQHF
.	TRBV2	TRBJ1-2	CASSPPGQGGYGYTF
.	TRBV7-8	TRBJ2-2	CASSLARVSNTGELFF
once	TRBV27	TRBJ1-5	CASSFRQGLDQPQHF
.	TRBV4-2	TRBJ2-4	CASSQARGQIIAKNIQYF
.	TRBV18	TRBJ1-5	CASSPRTGINQPQHF
.	TRBV5-1	TRBJ2-7	CASNSGQGASYEQYF
.	TRBV6-5	TRBJ2-3	CASRLRGTDTQYF
.	TRBV12-2	TRBJ1-1	CASRTLHQRPTEAFF